Below, 10 T cell receptor beta chains from the same sample are listed, as sequenced in a study of T cells in Graves' hyperthyroidism and ophthalmopathy. TCR beta CDR3 sequences were amplified from RNA transcripts. A set of HTBI primers served as the primers for a first-round RT-PCR of the TCR CDR3. TCRdb re-called the multiplex PCR reads through MiXCR, storing one row per CDR3 protein. The data contain around 350,000 distinct CDR3 sequences, 15% to 20% of them singletons. The sequencing sample was made of blood. Source of these receptors: a woman aged 18-30 years with Graves' hyperthyroidism.

This clonotype was found many times. The J gene is TRBJ1-2, the V gene TRBV18; TRBD1 is a possible D gene (5 bases). Trimming stripped 1 base from V and 4 bases from J, with 13 bases between. Germline assignment: CDR1 KGHSH and CDR2 LQKENI. The CDR3 covers 15 residues. Written as DNA, the CDR3 is TGTGCCAGCTCACCACTGATCGACAGCTTCTATGGCTACACCTTC. It translates to CASSPLIDSFYGYTF.

The table lists this clonotype with many counts. The chain uses TRBV6-5 and TRBJ1-2, with 9 bases aligning to TRBD1. V lost 2 bases, J lost 8 bases, and 3 bases stayed unmatched. The CDR3 totals 13 residues. CDR1 MNHEY and CDR2 SVGAGI come from the germline V gene. The CDR3 region has the DNA TGTGCCAGCAGTTACACAGGGGGCCAAGGCTACACCTTC. It specifies CASSYTGGQGYTF.

The table lists this clonotype with many counts. The chain has TRBV19 and TRBJ1-2; D gene unclear. The V gene's germline CDR1 is LNHDA and CDR2 SQIVND (reference sequence). Trimming shortened V by 2 bases and J by 5 bases, and 15 bases separated the two germline ends. The CDR3 contains 15 residues. The CDR3 coding sequence is TGTGCCAGTAGTATACCCCACGGGATTCTTTATGGCTACACCTTC. Amino acids: CASSIPHGILYGYTF.

This clonotype was seen repeatedly, ten times or more. The V call is TRBV19, the J call TRBJ2-5; D is unresolved. This CDR3 region has 12 residues. V was trimmed by 4 bases and J by 4 bases, leaving 7 bases between them. The germline V gene encodes CDR1 LNHDA and CDR2 SQIVND (reference sequence). Here the CDR3 DNA reads TGTGCCAGTAGTAGGGTTGGAGAGACCCAGTACTTC. Translated: CASSRVGETQYF.

This clonotype was counted many times. The chain combines TRBV10-3 with TRBJ2-7; no definite D call. This CDR3 contains 10 residues. The ends were cut back, 11 bases at V and 6 bases at J, with 11 bases in the middle. Germline V gene lookup returns CDR1 ENHRY and CDR2 SYGVKD. DNA of the CDR3: TGTGCCGCCGAGATGGGCGAGCAGTACTTC. It codes for CAAEMGEQYF.

This clonotype is medium-sized by share. The gene calls are TRBV6-4 and TRBJ1-5; D uncertain. From germline, CDR1 is MRHNA and CDR2 SNTAGT. Deletions cut 5 bases from V and 0 bases from J, with 5 bases between. The CDR3 is made up of 13 amino acids. CDR3 sequence reads: CASSSDSNQPQHF. Written as DNA, the CDR3 is TGTGCCAGCAGTTCGGATAGCAATCAGCCCCAGCATTTT.

At least ten counts were recorded for this clonotype. The gene calls are TRBV27 and TRBJ2-7; 11 bases are shared with TRBD2. The germline V gene has CDR1 MNHEY and CDR2 SMNVEV (reference sequence). The V and J ends lost 0 bases and 0 bases, in that order; junction bases with no gene match: 7. The CDR3 sequence is 18 residues long. DNA of the CDR3: TGTGCCAGCAGTTTATCAAAGGGACTAGCGGACCTCTCCTACGAGCAGTACTTC. Its translation: CASSLSKGLADLSYEQYF.

Many counts were recorded for this clonotype. The chain combines TRBV6-1 with TRBJ2-7; D possibly uses TRBD1 or TRBD2 (6 bases each). From germline, CDR1 is MNHNS and CDR2 SASEGT. This CDR3 comprises 15 residues. The V and J ends lost 5 bases and 4 bases respectively, with 18 bases between them. The CDR3 coding sequence is TGTGCCAGCAGTCCCCCGGGACACGGGGGTTACGAGCAGTACTTC. Amino acids: CASSPPGHGGYEQYF.

J is TRBJ1-1 and V is TRBV11-2; D unresolved. Germline V gene lookup returns CDR1 SGHAT and CDR2 FQNNGV. CDR3 length: 14 residues. The V end lost 1 base, the J end lost 3 bases, and 9 bases lay between the germline ends. CDR3 protein: CASSLGVQYTEAFF. In DNA, the CDR3 is TGTGCCAGCAGCTTAGGTGTGCAGTACACTGAAGCTTTCTTT. The variable domain in full, completed from reference TRBV11-2 and TRBJ1-1, reads EAGVAQSPRYKIIEKRQSVAFWCNPISGHATLYWYQQILGQGPKLLIQFQNNGVVDDSQLPKDRFSAERLKGVDSTLKIQPAKLEDSAVYLCASSLGVQYTEAFFGQGTRLTVV.

This clonotype has ten or more counts. V and J are TRBV14 and TRBJ2-5, with 12 bases identical to TRBD1. The CDR3 runs 17 residues. V was clipped by 0 bases and J by 5 bases; unmatched bases: 7. Germline CDR1 is SGHDN and CDR2 is FVKESK. Here the CDR3 reads CASSQDWGQGAMETQYF. The CDR3 nucleotides read TGTGCCAGCAGCCAAGATTGGGGACAGGGGGCGATGGAGACCCAGTACTTC.